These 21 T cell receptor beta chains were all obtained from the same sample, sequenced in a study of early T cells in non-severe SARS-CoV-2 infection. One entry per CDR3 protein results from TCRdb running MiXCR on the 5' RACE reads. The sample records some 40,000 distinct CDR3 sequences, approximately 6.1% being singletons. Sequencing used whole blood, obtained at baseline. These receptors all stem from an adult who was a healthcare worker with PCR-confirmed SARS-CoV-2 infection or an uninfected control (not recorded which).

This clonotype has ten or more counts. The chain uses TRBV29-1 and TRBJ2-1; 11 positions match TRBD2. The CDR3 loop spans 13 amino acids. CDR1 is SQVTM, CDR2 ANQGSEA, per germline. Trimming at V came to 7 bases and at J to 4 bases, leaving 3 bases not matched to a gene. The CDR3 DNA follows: TGCAGCGGGGGACTAGCGGATTACAATGAGCAGTTCTTC. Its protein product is CSGGLADYNEQFF.

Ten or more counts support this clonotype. CDR3 DNA sequence: TGTGCCACCAGGTCCGGGACTGAAGCTTTCTTT. Amino acid sequence: CATRSGTEAFF. The chain employs TRBV24-1 and TRBJ1-1; D remains unclear. From germline, CDR1 is KGHDR and CDR2 SFDVKD. Trimming stripped 7 bases from V and 5 bases from J, with 7 bases between. The CDR3 is 11 amino acids.

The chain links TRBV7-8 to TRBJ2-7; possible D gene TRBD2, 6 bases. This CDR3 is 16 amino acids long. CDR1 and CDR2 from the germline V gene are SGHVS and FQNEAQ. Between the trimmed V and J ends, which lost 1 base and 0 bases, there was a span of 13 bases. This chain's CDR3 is CASSLERAGNSYEQYF. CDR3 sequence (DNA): TGTGCCAGCAGCTTAGAACGGGCGGGAAACTCCTACGAGCAGTACTTC.

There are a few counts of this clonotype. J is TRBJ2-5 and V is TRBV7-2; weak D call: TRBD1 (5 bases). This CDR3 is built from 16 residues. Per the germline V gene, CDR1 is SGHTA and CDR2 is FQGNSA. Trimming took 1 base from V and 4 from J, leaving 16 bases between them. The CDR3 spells CASSLEDTFEIETQYF. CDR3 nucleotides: TGTGCCAGCAGCTTAGAGGACACCTTCGAGATAGAGACCCAGTACTTC.

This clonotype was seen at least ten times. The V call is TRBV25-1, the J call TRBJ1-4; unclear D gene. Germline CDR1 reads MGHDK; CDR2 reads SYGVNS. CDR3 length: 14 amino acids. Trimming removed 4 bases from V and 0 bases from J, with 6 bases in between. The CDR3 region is CASSVSSTNEKLFF. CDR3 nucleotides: TGTGCCAGCAGTGTCTCATCAACTAATGAAAAACTGTTTTTT.

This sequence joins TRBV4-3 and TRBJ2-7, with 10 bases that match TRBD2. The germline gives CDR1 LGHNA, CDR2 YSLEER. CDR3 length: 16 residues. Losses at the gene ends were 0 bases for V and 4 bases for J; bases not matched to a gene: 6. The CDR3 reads CASSQEERGGRYEQYF. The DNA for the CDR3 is TGCGCCAGCAGCCAAGAGGAGCGGGGGGGCCGGTACGAGCAGTACTTC.

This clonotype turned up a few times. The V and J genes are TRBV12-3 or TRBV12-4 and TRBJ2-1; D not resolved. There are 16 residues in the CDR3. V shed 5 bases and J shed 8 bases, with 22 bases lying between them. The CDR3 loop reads CASSLAPRAPIDEQFF. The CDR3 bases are TGTGCCAGCAGTCTTGCCCCTAGGGCCCCCATTGATGAGCAGTTCTTC.

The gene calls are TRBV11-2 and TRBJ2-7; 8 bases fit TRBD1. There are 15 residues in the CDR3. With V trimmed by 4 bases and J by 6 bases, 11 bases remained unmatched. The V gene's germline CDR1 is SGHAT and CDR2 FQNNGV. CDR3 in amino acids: CASSSGGAGFGEQYF. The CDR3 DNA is TGTGCCAGCAGCTCAGGGGGCGCGGGTTTTGGCGAGCAGTACTTC.

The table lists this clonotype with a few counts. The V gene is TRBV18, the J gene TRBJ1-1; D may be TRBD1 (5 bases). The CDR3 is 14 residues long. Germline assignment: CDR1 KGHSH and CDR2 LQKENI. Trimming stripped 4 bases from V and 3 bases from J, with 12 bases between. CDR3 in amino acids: CASSLPGRDTEAFF. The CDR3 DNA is TGTGCCAGCTCACTTCCAGGGAGGGACACTGAAGCTTTCTTT.

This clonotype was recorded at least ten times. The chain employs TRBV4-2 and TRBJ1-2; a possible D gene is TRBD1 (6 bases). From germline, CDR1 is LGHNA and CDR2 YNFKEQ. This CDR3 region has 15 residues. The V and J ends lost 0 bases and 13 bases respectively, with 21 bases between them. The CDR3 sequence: CASSQDDKKQGPGTF. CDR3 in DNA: TGTGCCAGCAGCCAAGACGATAAAAAACAGGGTCCTGGCACCTTC.

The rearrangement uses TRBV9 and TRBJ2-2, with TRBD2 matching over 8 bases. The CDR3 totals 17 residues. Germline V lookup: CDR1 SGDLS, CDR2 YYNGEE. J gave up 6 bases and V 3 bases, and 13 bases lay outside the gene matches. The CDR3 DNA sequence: TGTGCCAGCAGCGGGGCCGGGACTAGTTATTTCGCCGGGGAGCTGTTTTTT. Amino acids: CASSGAGTSYFAGELFF.

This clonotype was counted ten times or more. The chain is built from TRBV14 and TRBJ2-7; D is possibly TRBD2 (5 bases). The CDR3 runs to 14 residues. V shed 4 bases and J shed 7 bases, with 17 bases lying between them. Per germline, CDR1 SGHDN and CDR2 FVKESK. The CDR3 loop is CASSLGHGLLEQYF. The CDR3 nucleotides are TGTGCCAGCAGCCTTGGGCATGGACTTTTGGAGCAGTACTTC.

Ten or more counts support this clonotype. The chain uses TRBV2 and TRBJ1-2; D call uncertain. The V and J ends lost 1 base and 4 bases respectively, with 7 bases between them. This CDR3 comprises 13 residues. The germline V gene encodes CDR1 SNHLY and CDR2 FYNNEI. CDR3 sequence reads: CASSEESFYGYTF. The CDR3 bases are TGTGCCAGCAGTGAAGAGTCCTTCTATGGCTACACCTTC.

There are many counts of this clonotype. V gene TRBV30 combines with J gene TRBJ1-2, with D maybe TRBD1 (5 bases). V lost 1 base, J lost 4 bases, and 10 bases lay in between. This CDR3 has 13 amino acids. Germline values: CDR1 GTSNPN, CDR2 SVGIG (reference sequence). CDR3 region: CAWSAAGPYGYTF. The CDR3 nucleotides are TGTGCCTGGAGTGCCGCGGGACCCTATGGCTACACCTTC.

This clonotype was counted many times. Here the CDR3 DNA reads TGTGCCAGCAGCTCCCGGTCGGGGGCCACCTACAATGAGCAGTTCTTC. It encodes CASSSRSGATYNEQFF. The chain recombines TRBV7-2 with TRBJ2-1; D could derive from TRBD1 or TRBD2 (6 bases each). The CDR3 has 16 amino acids. V gave up 4 bases and J gave up 2 bases, with 15 bases separating them. CDR1 is SGHTA and CDR2 is FQGNSA in the germline V gene.

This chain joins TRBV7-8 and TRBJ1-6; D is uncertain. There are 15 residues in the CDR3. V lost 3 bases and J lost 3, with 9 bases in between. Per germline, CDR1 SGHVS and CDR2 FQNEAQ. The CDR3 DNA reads TGTGCCAGCAGCTTCTCAGCATTCTATAATTCACCCCTCCACTTT. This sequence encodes CASSFSAFYNSPLHF.

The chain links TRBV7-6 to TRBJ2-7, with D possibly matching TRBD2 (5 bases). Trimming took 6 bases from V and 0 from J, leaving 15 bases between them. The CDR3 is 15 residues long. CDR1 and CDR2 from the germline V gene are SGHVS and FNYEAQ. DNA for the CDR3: TGTGCCAGCAGACCACTAGGGCTCCACTCCTACGAGCAGTACTTC. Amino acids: CASRPLGLHSYEQYF. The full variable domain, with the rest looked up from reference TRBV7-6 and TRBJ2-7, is GAGVSQSPRYKVTKRGQDVALRCDPISGHVSLYWYRQALGQGPEFLTYFNYEAQQDKSGLPNDRFSAERPEGSISTLTIQRTEQRDSAMYRCASRPLGLHSYEQYFGPGTRLTVT.

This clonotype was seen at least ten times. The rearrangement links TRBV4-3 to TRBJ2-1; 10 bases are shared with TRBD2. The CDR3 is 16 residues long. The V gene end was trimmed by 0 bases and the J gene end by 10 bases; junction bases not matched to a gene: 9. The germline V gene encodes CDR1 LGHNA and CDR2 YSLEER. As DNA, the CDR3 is TGCGCCAGCAGCCAAGATGAGGGGGTAGCGGGAGGCGAGCAGTTCTTC. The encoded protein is CASSQDEGVAGGEQFF.

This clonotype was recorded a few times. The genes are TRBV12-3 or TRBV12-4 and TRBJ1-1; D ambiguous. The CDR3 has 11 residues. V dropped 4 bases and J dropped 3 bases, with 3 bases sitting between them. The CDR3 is CASSWDTEAFF. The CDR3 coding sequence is TGTGCCAGCAGTTGGGACACTGAAGCTTTCTTT.

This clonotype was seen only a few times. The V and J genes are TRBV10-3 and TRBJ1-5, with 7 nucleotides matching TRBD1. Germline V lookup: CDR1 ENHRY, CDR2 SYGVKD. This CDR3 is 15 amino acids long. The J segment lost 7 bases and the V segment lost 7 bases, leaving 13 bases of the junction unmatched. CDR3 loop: CAIKGGAESGQPQHF. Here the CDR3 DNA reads TGTGCCATCAAAGGGGGCGCGGAGTCTGGGCAGCCCCAGCATTTT.

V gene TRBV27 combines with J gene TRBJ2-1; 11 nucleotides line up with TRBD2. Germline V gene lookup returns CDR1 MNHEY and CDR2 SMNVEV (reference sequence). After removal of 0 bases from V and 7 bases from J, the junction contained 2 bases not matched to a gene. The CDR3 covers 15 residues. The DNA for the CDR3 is TGTGCCAGCAGTTTATCGGCTAGCGGGAGGAATGAGCAGTTCTTC. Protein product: CASSLSASGRNEQFF.